The 5 T cell receptor beta chains listed next were all sequenced from one sample in a study of blood T cell repertoires in COVID-19. Sequencing was performed with immunoSEQ multiplex PCR; in TCRdb, only in-frame clones are kept and a portion is missing. Here the sample spans under 150,000 clones, 70% to 90% being singletons. Source material: peripheral blood. Source of these receptors: a human donor in a cohort sampled during active COVID-19.

The chain uses TRBV6-4 and TRBJ2-3; possibly TRBD2 for D (5 bases). V was cut by 4 bases and J by 0 bases, with 11 bases left in between. CDR1 and CDR2 (germline): MRHNA, SNTAGT. The CDR3 is 15 residues long. Here the CDR3 DNA reads TGTGCCAGCAGTGGAGAGCGGACTAGCACAGATACGCAGTATTTT. It is translated as CASSGERTSTDTQYF.

The rearrangement joins TRBV7-6 to TRBJ1-1, with TRBD1 identical over 9 bases. CDR1 SGHVS and CDR2 FNYEAQ come from the germline V gene. With V trimmed by 4 bases and J by 4 bases, 7 bases remained unmatched. This CDR3 is built from 15 residues. Here the CDR3 DNA reads TGTGCCAGCAGCTGGGGGGGACAGGGAGGCACTGAAGCTTTCTTT. It encodes CASSWGGQGGTEAFF. The entire variable domain, with the rest obtained from reference TRBV7-6 and TRBJ1-1, is as follows: GAGVSQSPRYKVTKRGQDVALRCDPISGHVSLYWYRQALGQGPEFLTYFNYEAQQDKSGLPNDRFSAERPEGSISTLTIQRTEQRDSAMYRCASSWGGQGGTEAFFGQGTRLTVV.

The rearrangement links TRBV25-1 to TRBJ1-4; tentative D call: TRBD1 (6 bases). Trimming removed 4 bases at V and 7 bases at J, with 19 bases between. The germline gives CDR1 MGHDK, CDR2 SYGVNS. The length of the CDR3 is 16 residues. The DNA of the CDR3 is TGTGCCAGCAGTGCTTGGGACACACGGGTTCGTGAAAAACTGTTTTTT. Translation gives CASSAWDTRVREKLFF.

This CDR3 is CASSNQGRAEAFF. The DNA for the CDR3 is TGTGCCAGCTCCAACCAGGGGAGGGCTGAAGCTTTCTTT. The V call is TRBV18, the J call TRBJ1-1; TRBD1 is a possible D gene (6 bases). From germline, CDR1 is KGHSH and CDR2 LQKENI. V was shortened by 6 bases and J by 6 bases, with 14 bases between the two germline ends. This CDR3 is 13 amino acids long.

This chain joins TRBV6-6 and TRBJ2-3; 8 positions match TRBD2. Germline values: CDR1 MNHNY, CDR2 SVGAGI (reference sequence). With V trimmed by 2 bases and J by 11 bases, 3 bases remained unmatched. The CDR3 contains 12 residues. CDR3 DNA: TGTGCCAGCAGTTACCGGGGGGGCGGGCAGTATTTT. As protein: CASSYRGGGQYF.